The following is a T cell receptor (beta chain) sequence with its context. This sample stems from a study of blood T cell repertoires in COVID-19. Study-wide background: Acute and convalescent COVID-19 specimens originated in the United States, Italy and Spain.

In assigning cohorts, the study relied on participant-reported clinical history. CDR3 length equals 16 residues. Germline V gene sequence: CDR1 MNHNY, CDR2 SVGAGI (reference sequence). V lost 6 bases, J lost 7 bases, and 9 bases stayed unmatched. The authors' processing: By means of reference gene primer amplification, nucleated cell counts were estimated. Profiled with immunoSEQ multiplex PCR; TCRdb holds only in-frame clones, not every one. That table gives V, J and clone size, and the DNA gave D and trimming. Here the sample spans around 230,000 clones, 88% being singletons. V usage is TRBV6-6 and J usage is TRBJ2-2; 12 bases map to TRBD2. Material for sequencing was PBMCs or T cells enriched from blood (not recorded which). The clonotype originates from a woman in her thirties or forties with acute COVID-19. The CDR3 sequence: CASRTPSGRADGELFF. DNA of the CDR3: TGTGCCAGCAGGACACCTAGCGGGAGGGCCGACGGGGAGCTGTTTTTT.